These T cell receptor beta chains were read from a single sample in a study of OX40 agonist ivuxolimab in advanced cancers. Repertoires were generated with immunoSEQ multiplex PCR, while TCRdb's copy carries only in-frame clones and drops some. In the table there are over 65,000 clones, approximately 80% of which are singletons. Sequencing used CD4+ or CD8+ T cells sorted from blood, obtained in a trial of the OX40 agonist ivuxolimab. The receptors stem from an adult with an advanced solid tumor such as melanoma, head and neck, liver or kidney cancer. The CDR3 runs from the conserved cysteine through the conserved F or W. D genes are given only for firm matches. Expanded clones are given a class, and other clones once, few, many or no size at all.

DNA: TGTGCCATCAGTGAGTCTGCTAGCGGGGCCTACAATGAGCAGTTCTTC
CDR3: CAISESASGAYNEQFF
V: TRBV10-3
J: TRBJ2-1
size: -
D: TRBD2

DNA: TGTGCCAGCAGCGTAGTTAAACTATCGGGGGAGACCCAGTACTTC
CDR3: CASSVVKLSGETQYF
V: TRBV9
J: TRBJ2-5
size: -
D: -

DNA: TGTGCCAGCATTCGGGACAGTGAAGCTTTCTTT
CDR3: CASIRDSEAFF
V: TRBV6-5
J: TRBJ1-1
size: -
D: TRBD1

DNA: TGTGCCAGCAGCTTAATACACAGGGGCTATGGCTACACCTTC
CDR3: CASSLIHRGYGYTF
V: TRBV7-8
J: TRBJ1-2
size: -
D: TRBD1

DNA: TGTGCCAGCACCCGGGACGGTTACAATGAGCAGTTCTTC
CDR3: CASTRDGYNEQFF
V: TRBV6-5
J: TRBJ2-1
size: once
D: -

DNA: TGTGCCAGCAGCTTAGGCAGCGCGAACACCGGGGAGCTGTTTTTT
CDR3: CASSLGSANTGELFF
V: TRBV7-3
J: TRBJ2-2
size: -
D: -

DNA: TGTGCCAGCAGCCTCCTAGCGGGAGGGCCAAATGAGCAGTTCTTC
CDR3: CASSLLAGGPNEQFF
V: TRBV6-4
J: TRBJ2-1
size: -
D: TRBD2

DNA: TGCGCCAGCAGAAGGGACAGGGGGCCCTACGAGCAGTACTTC
CDR3: CASRRDRGPYEQYF
V: TRBV4-3
J: TRBJ2-7
size: once
D: TRBD1

DNA: TGTGCCAGCAGTTTAACTCCAGGGGGGAACTATGGCTACACCTTC
CDR3: CASSLTPGGNYGYTF
V: TRBV27
J: TRBJ1-2
size: -
D: TRBD1

DNA: TGCAGCGTTGCGGGCCCCCAGGGCGGTGGGACCCAGTACTTC
CDR3: CSVAGPQGGGTQYF
V: TRBV29-1
J: TRBJ2-5
size: -
D: -

DNA: TGCGCCAGCAGCCCGGGGGGGCACACCGGGGAGCTGTTTTTT
CDR3: CASSPGGHTGELFF
V: TRBV5-1
J: TRBJ2-2
size: -
D: TRBD2

DNA: TGTGCCAGCACCTCAGTTGCTGGGGCCAACGTCCTGACTTTC
CDR3: CASTSVAGANVLTF
V: TRBV27
J: TRBJ2-6
size: -
D: -

DNA: TGTGCCTGGACGTCAGGTCGGGGTTCGATTGCTTATGGCTACACCTTC
CDR3: CAWTSGRGSIAYGYTF
V: TRBV30
J: TRBJ1-2
size: -
D: -

DNA: TGTGCCAGCAGCCCAAATATTGGGGTTAACACTGAAGCTTTCTTT
CDR3: CASSPNIGVNTEAFF
V: TRBV25-1
J: TRBJ1-1
size: -
D: -

DNA: TGTGCCAGCAGGACAGGGAGTGCTTGGAATTCACCCCTCCACTTT
CDR3: CASRTGSAWNSPLHF
V: TRBV6-5
J: TRBJ1-6
size: -
D: TRBD1

DNA: TGTGCCAGCGGTCAGGGGGGTAAAAATTCACCCCTCCACTTT
CDR3: CASGQGGKNSPLHF
V: TRBV2
J: TRBJ1-6
size: -
D: TRBD1

DNA: TGTGCCAGCAGATTAAATTGGGCAGGGCCTCAGTACTTC
CDR3: CASRLNWAGPQYF
V: TRBV27
J: TRBJ2-7
size: -
D: -

DNA: TGCGCCAGCAGCTTGTATTCGGTAGCGGGGGGTTCGGAGACCCAGTACTTC
CDR3: CASSLYSVAGGSETQYF
V: TRBV5-1
J: TRBJ2-5
size: -
D: TRBD2

DNA: TGCGCCAGCAGCGGGACCGTGCCGACAGAGACCCAGTACTTC
CDR3: CASSGTVPTETQYF
V: TRBV5-1
J: TRBJ2-5
size: few
D: -

DNA: TGTGCCAGCAGCCCGACGACCATTAGGGACACTGAAGCTTTCTTT
CDR3: CASSPTTIRDTEAFF
V: TRBV7-3
J: TRBJ1-1
size: -
D: -

DNA: TGTGCCAGCAGTCGCTTACCATATTCCTACAATGAGCAGTTCTTC
CDR3: CASSRLPYSYNEQFF
V: TRBV6-5
J: TRBJ2-1
size: -
D: -

DNA: TGTGCCAGCAGTATGCGCACAGATACGCAGTATTTT
CDR3: CASSMRTDTQYF
V: TRBV2
J: TRBJ2-3
size: -
D: -

DNA: TGTGCCAGCAGCCTCGACACTGGGGTGAATGAGCAGTTCTTC
CDR3: CASSLDTGVNEQFF
V: TRBV5-6
J: TRBJ2-1
size: -
D: -

DNA: TGCGCCAGCAGCTATGGGGACAGGGGACCCTACAATGAGCAGTTCTTC
CDR3: CASSYGDRGPYNEQFF
V: TRBV5-1
J: TRBJ2-1
size: few
D: TRBD1